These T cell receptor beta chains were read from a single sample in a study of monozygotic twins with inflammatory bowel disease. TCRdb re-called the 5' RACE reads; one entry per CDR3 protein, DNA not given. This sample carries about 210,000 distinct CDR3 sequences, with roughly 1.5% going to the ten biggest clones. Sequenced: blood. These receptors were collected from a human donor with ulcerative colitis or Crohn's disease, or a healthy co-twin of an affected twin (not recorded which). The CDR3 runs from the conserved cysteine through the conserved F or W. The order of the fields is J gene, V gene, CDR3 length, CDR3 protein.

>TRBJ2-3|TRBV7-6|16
CASSLERGGSTDTQYF
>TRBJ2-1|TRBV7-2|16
CASSLLPGGVVNEQFF
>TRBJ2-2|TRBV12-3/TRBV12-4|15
CATVLGTGVTGELFF
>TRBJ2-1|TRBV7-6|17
CASSLYRASGGGNEQFF
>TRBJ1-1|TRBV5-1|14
CASSLRDSNTEAFF
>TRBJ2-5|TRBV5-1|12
CASSRGSETQHF
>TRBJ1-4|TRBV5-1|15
CASSLEQGKGEKLFF
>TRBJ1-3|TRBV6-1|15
CASRRDRISGNTIYF
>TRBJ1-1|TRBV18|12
CASSQNGQEAFF
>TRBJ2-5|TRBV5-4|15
CASSLGTGGRETQYF
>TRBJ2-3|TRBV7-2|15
CASNTARNPTDTQYF
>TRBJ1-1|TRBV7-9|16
CASSSEGQRTSTEAFF
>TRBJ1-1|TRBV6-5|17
CASSYGVGWEKNTEAFF
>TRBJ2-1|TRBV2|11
CASSPIGEQFF
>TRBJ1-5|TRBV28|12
CASSLMVEPQHF
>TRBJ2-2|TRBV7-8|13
CASSLELAGELFF
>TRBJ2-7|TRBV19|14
CASSVQGQNYEQYF
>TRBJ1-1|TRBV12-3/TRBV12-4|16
CASSETGGGKNTEAFF
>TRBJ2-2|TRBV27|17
CASSWDKTGGLGGELFF
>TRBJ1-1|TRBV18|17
CASSPKHRGGMNTEAFF
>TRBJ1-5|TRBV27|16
CASSSARQGFNQPQHF
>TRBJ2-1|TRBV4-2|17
CASSPRDGGGRGNEQFF
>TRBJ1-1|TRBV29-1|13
CSVEGWQGEQAFF
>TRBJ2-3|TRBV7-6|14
CASSFLQGTDTQYF
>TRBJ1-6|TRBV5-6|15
CASSLEQGTGSPLHF
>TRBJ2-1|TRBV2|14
CASSAGAGAGEQFF
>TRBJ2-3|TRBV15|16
CATSRPFPPGYDTQYF
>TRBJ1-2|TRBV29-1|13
CSGGDRGNYGYTF
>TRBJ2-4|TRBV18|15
CASSPGAGSKNIQYF